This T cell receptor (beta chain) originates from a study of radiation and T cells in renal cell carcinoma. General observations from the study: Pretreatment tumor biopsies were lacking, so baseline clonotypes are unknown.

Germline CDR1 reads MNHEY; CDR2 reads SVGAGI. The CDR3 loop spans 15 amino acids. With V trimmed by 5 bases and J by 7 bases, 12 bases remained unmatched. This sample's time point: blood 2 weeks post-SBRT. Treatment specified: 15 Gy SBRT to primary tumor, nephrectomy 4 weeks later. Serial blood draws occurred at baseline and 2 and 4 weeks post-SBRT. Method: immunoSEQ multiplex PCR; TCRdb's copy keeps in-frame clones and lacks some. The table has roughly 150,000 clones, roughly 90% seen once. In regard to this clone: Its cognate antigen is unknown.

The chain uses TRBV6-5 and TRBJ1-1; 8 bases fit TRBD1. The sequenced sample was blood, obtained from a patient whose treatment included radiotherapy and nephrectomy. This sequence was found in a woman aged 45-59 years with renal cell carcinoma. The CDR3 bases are TGTGCCAGCAGTCCAGGGGGCCAGCGATCGAGTGAAGCTTTCTTT. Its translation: CASSPGGQRSSEAFF.